The sequence of this TCR beta chain was determined in a study of cytomegalovirus exposure and HLA in healthy donors. The overall study: Prior work identified about 120 million unique TCR beta sequences in 150 million to 200 million T cells.

Regarding this clone: What it recognizes is unknown.

The CDR3 consists of 15 residues. The germline V gene encodes CDR1 SQVTM and CDR2 ANQGSEA. Trimming removed 4 bases from V and 2 bases from J, with 14 bases in between. General study points: Reports indicated that the classifier achieved high specificity and sensitivity in diagnosing cytomegalovirus status. Relative to equally common others, HLA-associated TCR beta chains showed greater clonal expansion in a later analysis. Fewer N-insertions (relative to the approximately 700-donor mean) were reportedly seen in an Asian-associated ancestry cluster in a later analysis.

Both 60 Vbeta primers and 13 Jbeta primers went into the PCR. TCRdb keeps only in-frame clones here, not all; method: immunoSEQ multiplex PCR. The table shows under 200,000 clones, with less than 85% occurring only once. This chain joins TRBV29-1 and TRBJ2-2; D not resolved. The sequenced material came from PBMCs. The source is a man in his forties in good health and CMV-seronegative. As DNA, the CDR3 is TGCAGCGTTGTCTCAACGAGCCTAAACACCGGGGAGCTGTTTTTT. Its protein product is CSVVSTSLNTGELFF.